These T cell receptor beta chains were read from a single sample in a study of blood T cell repertoires in COVID-19. TCRdb's copy holds only in-frame clones and misses some; the assay was immunoSEQ multiplex PCR. The sample lists about 130,000 clones, around 85% occurring once. Sequencing used peripheral blood. The receptor source for this set is an elderly woman with COVID-19, enrolled during active disease. Both conserved end residues are part of each CDR3. A D gene is named only where the DNA matches it firmly. Size is stated for part of the rows, as once, few or many counts, or as a class when the clone is expanded.

DNA: TGTGCCCTAGGGGGCGAGTACGAGCAGTACTTC; CDR3: CALGGEYEQYF; D: TRBD1; J: TRBJ2-7; size: NA; V: TRBV19
DNA: TGTGCCACCAGTGATTCCGGGACAGAAAATGGCTACACCTTC; CDR3: CATSDSGTENGYTF; D: TRBD1; J: TRBJ1-2; size: few; V: TRBV24-1
DNA: TGTGCCAGCAGTCAGCTAGCGGGACCCCCCAATGAGCAGTTCTTC; CDR3: CASSQLAGPPNEQFF; D: TRBD2; J: TRBJ2-1; size: NA; V: TRBV7-2
DNA: TGTGCCAGCAGCCTTAGCGGGAGGAGAGGCAATGAGCAGTTCTTC; CDR3: CASSLSGRRGNEQFF; D: TRBD2; J: TRBJ2-1; size: NA; V: TRBV5-4
DNA: TGTGCCAGCGGTTGGTGGGACAGGGGGTATACTGAAGCTTTCTTT; CDR3: CASGWWDRGYTEAFF; D: TRBD1; J: TRBJ1-1; size: NA; V: TRBV5-4
DNA: TGTGCCAGCAGCCAAGAGCAGGGCTCTAACTATGGCTACACCTTC; CDR3: CASSQEQGSNYGYTF; D: NA; J: TRBJ1-2; size: few; V: TRBV4-2
DNA: TGCGCCAGCAGCTGGGCGCCGGGACAGGGGCAGAACACTGAAGCTTTCTTT; CDR3: CASSWAPGQGQNTEAFF; D: TRBD1; J: TRBJ1-1; size: NA; V: TRBV5-1
DNA: TGTGCCAGCAGCTTAGGACATACTAATTCACCCCTCCACTTT; CDR3: CASSLGHTNSPLHF; D: NA; J: TRBJ1-6; size: NA; V: TRBV7-9
DNA: TGTGCCAGCAGCTTAATGGCGGGTAACTATGGCTACACCTTC; CDR3: CASSLMAGNYGYTF; D: NA; J: TRBJ1-2; size: few; V: TRBV7-9
DNA: TGTGCCAGCAGCTTATCGCAGGGAGGACCCTACGAGCAGTACTTC; CDR3: CASSLSQGGPYEQYF; D: NA; J: TRBJ2-7; size: NA; V: TRBV7-2
DNA: TGCAGCGTGGGGGGTTCGGGGCTCGGTGAAAAACTGTTTTTT; CDR3: CSVGGSGLGEKLFF; D: NA; J: TRBJ1-4; size: NA; V: TRBV29-1
DNA: TGTGCCAGCAGTAGGGGTAACTATGGCTACACCTTC; CDR3: CASSRGNYGYTF; D: NA; J: TRBJ1-2; size: NA; V: TRBV28
DNA: TGTGCCAGCAGCCGAGGACTAGCGGGAGGAGGTATTTCGGAGACCCAGTACTTC; CDR3: CASSRGLAGGGISETQYF; D: TRBD2; J: TRBJ2-5; size: NA; V: TRBV5-4
DNA: TGTGCCAGCAGCTTACCGGCAGGGAGGTCCTACGAGCAGTACTTC; CDR3: CASSLPAGRSYEQYF; D: NA; J: TRBJ2-7; size: NA; V: TRBV11-1
DNA: TGTGCCAGCAGAGCAAATCTCGGGACAGCCTATGGCTACACCTTC; CDR3: CASRANLGTAYGYTF; D: TRBD1; J: TRBJ1-2; size: NA; V: TRBV6-5
DNA: TGTGCCAGCTGGGCAGGGGGTAGAGGTGAAGCTTTCTTT; CDR3: CASWAGGRGEAFF; D: TRBD1; J: TRBJ1-1; size: NA; V: TRBV25-1
DNA: TGTGCCAGCAGTGGGGAGGTTTTCATCTACGAGCAGTACTTC; CDR3: CASSGEVFIYEQYF; D: NA; J: TRBJ2-7; size: once; V: TRBV2
DNA: TGTGCCACCAGTGATTTCCCCACGGGGGGTCGTGGCTACACCTTC; CDR3: CATSDFPTGGRGYTF; D: NA; J: TRBJ1-2; size: NA; V: TRBV24-1
DNA: TGCGCCAGCTTAACTAGCGGGAGAGAGAAGGACGAGCAGTACTTC; CDR3: CASLTSGREKDEQYF; D: TRBD2; J: TRBJ2-7; size: many; V: TRBV10-1
DNA: TGTGCCAGTAGCCAGGAACTCTATAATTCACCCCTCCACTTT; CDR3: CASSQELYNSPLHF; D: NA; J: TRBJ1-6; size: NA; V: TRBV19
DNA: TGTGCCAGCAGCGCCCTTATAGCGGGGGGCACAGATACGCAGTATTTT; CDR3: CASSALIAGGTDTQYF; D: TRBD2; J: TRBJ2-3; size: NA; V: TRBV9
DNA: TGCAGCTTTACTAGCGGGAGCCCAGATACGCAGTATTTT; CDR3: CSFTSGSPDTQYF; D: TRBD2; J: TRBJ2-3; size: NA; V: TRBV29-1
DNA: TGTGCCAGCAGTCCTAGCGGGAGGGGGGTGGAGACCCAGTACTTC; CDR3: CASSPSGRGVETQYF; D: TRBD2; J: TRBJ2-5; size: NA; V: TRBV27
DNA: TGTGCCAGCAGTCCTGCCGGGACTAGTTTTTACGAGCAGTACTTC; CDR3: CASSPAGTSFYEQYF; D: TRBD2; J: TRBJ2-7; size: NA; V: TRBV27
DNA: TGTGCCAGCAGCTGGACTAGCGGAAATGAGCAGTTCTTC; CDR3: CASSWTSGNEQFF; D: TRBD2; J: TRBJ2-1; size: NA; V: TRBV7-2
DNA: TGTGCCAGCAGCCCTAGCGGGAGGGGCAATGAGCAGTTCTTC; CDR3: CASSPSGRGNEQFF; D: TRBD2; J: TRBJ2-1; size: NA; V: TRBV7-3
DNA: TGTGCCATCAGTGATCGGCAGGGGACCGAGCAGTACTTC; CDR3: CAISDRQGTEQYF; D: NA; J: TRBJ2-7; size: NA; V: TRBV10-3
DNA: TGTGCCAGCAGCCTTGGACAGGGAACTGAAGCTTTCTTT; CDR3: CASSLGQGTEAFF; D: TRBD1; J: TRBJ1-1; size: NA; V: TRBV14
DNA: TGTGCCAGCAGGAGGTCCGACACCGGGGAGCTGTTTTTT; CDR3: CASRRSDTGELFF; D: NA; J: TRBJ2-2; size: NA; V: TRBV6-5
DNA: TGTGCCAGCAGCCCCTGGACTAGCGGGAGCGCAGATACGCAGTATTTT; CDR3: CASSPWTSGSADTQYF; D: TRBD2; J: TRBJ2-3; size: once; V: TRBV7-9
DNA: TGTGCCAGCAGCTATCAAAATCAGCCCCAGCATTTT; CDR3: CASSYQNQPQHF; D: NA; J: TRBJ1-5; size: NA; V: TRBV7-2
DNA: TGTGCCAGCAGCCCCCGGACAGGGGAGGGTCAGCCCCAGCATTTT; CDR3: CASSPRTGEGQPQHF; D: TRBD1; J: TRBJ1-5; size: NA; V: TRBV7-2
DNA: TGCGCCGGCAGCCACCCAGGGGGCACTGAAGCTTTCTTT; CDR3: CAGSHPGGTEAFF; D: TRBD1; J: TRBJ1-1; size: NA; V: TRBV4-3
DNA: TGTGCCAGCAGCCGAGGACAGGGCCTCCATGGCTACACCTTC; CDR3: CASSRGQGLHGYTF; D: TRBD1; J: TRBJ1-2; size: NA; V: TRBV7-8
DNA: TGTGCCATCAGTGTACTGGTGGGGGGAACAGCCTACAATGAGCAGTTCTTC; CDR3: CAISVLVGGTAYNEQFF; D: NA; J: TRBJ2-1; size: NA; V: TRBV10-3
DNA: TGTGCCAGCAACTCAGCGGACGGACAGTGGACTGAAGCTTTCTTT; CDR3: CASNSADGQWTEAFF; D: NA; J: TRBJ1-1; size: NA; V: TRBV3-1/TRBV3-2
DNA: TGTGCCAGCAGTTATGGACAGGGGACGAGGAATGAGCAGTTCTTC; CDR3: CASSYGQGTRNEQFF; D: TRBD1; J: TRBJ2-1; size: NA; V: TRBV6-2/TRBV6-3
DNA: TGTGCCAGCAGCTTGGCGGTGGAGCTAGCTAACTATGGCTACACCTTC; CDR3: CASSLAVELANYGYTF; D: NA; J: TRBJ1-2; size: NA; V: TRBV5-4
DNA: TGTGCCATCCGGGAACGGCATAATTCACCCCTCCACTTT; CDR3: CAIRERHNSPLHF; D: NA; J: TRBJ1-6; size: NA; V: TRBV6-5
DNA: TGTGCCAGCAGCCATACGTCATCAGGAGGAAACACCATATATTTT; CDR3: CASSHTSSGGNTIYF; D: NA; J: TRBJ1-3; size: NA; V: TRBV3-1/TRBV3-2
DNA: TGTGCCAGCAGCACTAGAACGGGACAGGTTGAAAAACTGTTTTTT; CDR3: CASSTRTGQVEKLFF; D: TRBD1; J: TRBJ1-4; size: few; V: TRBV7-2
DNA: TGCAGTGCTAGTGCGACAGCAACTAATGAAAAACTGTTTTTT; CDR3: CSASATATNEKLFF; D: NA; J: TRBJ1-4; size: NA; V: TRBV20-1
DNA: TGTGCCAGCAGCTTAGAGCTGGGGAGGGAGCAGTACTTC; CDR3: CASSLELGREQYF; D: NA; J: TRBJ2-7; size: few; V: TRBV7-9